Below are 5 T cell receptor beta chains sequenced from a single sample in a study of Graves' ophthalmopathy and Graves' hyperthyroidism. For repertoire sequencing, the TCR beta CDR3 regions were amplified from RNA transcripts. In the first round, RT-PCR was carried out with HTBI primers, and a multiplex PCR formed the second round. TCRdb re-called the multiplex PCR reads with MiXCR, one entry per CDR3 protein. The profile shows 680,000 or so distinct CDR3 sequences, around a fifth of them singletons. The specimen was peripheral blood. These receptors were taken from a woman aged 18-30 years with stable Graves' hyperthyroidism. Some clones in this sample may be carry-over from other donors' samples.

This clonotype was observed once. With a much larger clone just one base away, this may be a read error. The chain's CDR3 is CASGRTSRGRNQPQHF. As DNA, the CDR3 is TGTGCCAGCGGACGCACTTCCAGGGGTCGGAATCAGCCCCAGCATTTT. The chain couples TRBV6-1 to TRBJ1-5, with D perhaps matching TRBD1 (6 bases). V was clipped by 8 bases and J by 4 bases, with 21 bases between them. The germline CDR1 and CDR2 sequences are MNHNS and SASEGT. This CDR3 has 16 amino acids.

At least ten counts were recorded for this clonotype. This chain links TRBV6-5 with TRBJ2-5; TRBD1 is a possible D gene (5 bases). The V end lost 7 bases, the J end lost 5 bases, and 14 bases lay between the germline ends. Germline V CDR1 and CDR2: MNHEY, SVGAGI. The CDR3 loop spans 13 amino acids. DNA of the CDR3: TGTGCCAGCACAAGGGGCATTGGGGAGACCCAGTACTTC. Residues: CASTRGIGETQYF.

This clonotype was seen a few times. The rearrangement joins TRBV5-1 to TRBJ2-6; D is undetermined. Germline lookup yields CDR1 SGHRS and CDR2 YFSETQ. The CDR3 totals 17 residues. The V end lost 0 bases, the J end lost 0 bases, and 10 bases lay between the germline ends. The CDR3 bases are TGCGCCAGCAGCTTGGTTGTCTCTCCCTCTGGGGCCAACGTCCTGACTTTC. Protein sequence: CASSLVVSPSGANVLTF.

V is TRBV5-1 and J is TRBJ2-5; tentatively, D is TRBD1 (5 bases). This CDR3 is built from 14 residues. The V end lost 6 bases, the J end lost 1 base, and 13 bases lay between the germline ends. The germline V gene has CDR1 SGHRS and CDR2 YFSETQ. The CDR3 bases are TGCGCCAGCATGCAAATCCAGGGCCAAGAGACCCAGTACTTC. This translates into CASMQIQGQETQYF.

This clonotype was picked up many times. CDR3 region: CASSYSNSYEQYF. DNA of the CDR3: TGTGCCAGCAGTTACTCGAACTCCTACGAGCAGTACTTC. The genes are TRBV6-5 and TRBJ2-7, with D hard to call. Germline loops: CDR1 MNHEY, CDR2 SVGAGI. The CDR3 runs 13 residues. The V end was cut by 0 bases, the J end by 0 bases, with 3 bases between.